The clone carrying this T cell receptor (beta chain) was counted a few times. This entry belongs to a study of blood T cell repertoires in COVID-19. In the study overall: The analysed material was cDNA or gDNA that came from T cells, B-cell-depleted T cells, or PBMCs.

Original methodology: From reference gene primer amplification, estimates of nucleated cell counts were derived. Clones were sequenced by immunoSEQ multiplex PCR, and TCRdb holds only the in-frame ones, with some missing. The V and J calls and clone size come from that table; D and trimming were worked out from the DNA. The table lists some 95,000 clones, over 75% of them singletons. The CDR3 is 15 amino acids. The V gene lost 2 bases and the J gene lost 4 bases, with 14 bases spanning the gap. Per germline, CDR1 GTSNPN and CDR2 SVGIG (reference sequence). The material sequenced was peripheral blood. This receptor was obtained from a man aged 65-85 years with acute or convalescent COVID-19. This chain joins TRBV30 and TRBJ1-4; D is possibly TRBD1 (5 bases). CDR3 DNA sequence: TGTGCCTGGAGTCCTCCTCGACAGAATAATGAAAAACTGTTTTTT. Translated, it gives CAWSPPRQNNEKLFF.